This T cell receptor beta chain is drawn from a study of blood T cell repertoires in COVID-19. At the level of the study: The study drew acute and convalescent COVID-19 samples from the United States, Italy and Spain. The cDNA or gDNA used as material had been derived from T cells, B-cell-depleted T cells, or PBMCs.

Here immunoSEQ multiplex PCR was the method, and the copy in TCRdb shows in-frame clones only, minus some. The table lists around 130,000 clones, 82% of them singletons. V shed 5 bases and J 3 bases; nucleotides not matched to a gene: 3. Germline-derived CDR1 and CDR2 are SGHAT and FQNNGV. The CDR3 sequence is 13 residues long. The gene calls are TRBV11-2 and TRBJ2-5; TRBD1 aligns across 7 bases. The TCR comes from a woman in her 70s with acute or convalescent COVID-19. The sample was peripheral blood. CDR3 sequence: CASSRDREETQYF. CDR3 coding DNA: TGTGCCAGCAGCCGAGACAGGGAAGAGACCCAGTACTTC. The variable domain in full, completed from reference TRBV11-2 and TRBJ2-5, reads EAGVAQSPRYKIIEKRQSVAFWCNPISGHATLYWYQQILGQGPKLLIQFQNNGVVDDSQLPKDRFSAERLKGVDSTLKIQPAKLEDSAVYLCASSRDREETQYFGPGTRLLVL.